This T cell receptor (beta chain) is drawn from a study of blood T cell repertoires in COVID-19. Overall study: T cells, B-cell-depleted T cells, or PBMCs provided the cDNA or gDNA that served as material.

The V and J ends lost 5 bases and 2 bases respectively, with 16 bases between them. The germline V gene has CDR1 LNHNV and CDR2 YYDKDF (reference sequence). The CDR3 sequence is 16 residues long. The protocol was immunoSEQ multiplex PCR, while the TCRdb copy is restricted to in-frame clones and leaves out a portion. The repertoire holds some 150,000 clones, with 83% as singletons. J is TRBJ1-3 and V is TRBV15; no firm D call. The TCR comes from a woman in her 50s in a cohort exposed to, infected with or recovered from COVID-19 (not recorded which). Sequenced sample: PBMCs or T cells enriched from blood (not recorded which). CDR3 in DNA: TGTGCCACCAGCCGAGGGTTGCAACGGGCTGGAAACACCATATATTTT. Amino acids: CATSRGLQRAGNTIYF.